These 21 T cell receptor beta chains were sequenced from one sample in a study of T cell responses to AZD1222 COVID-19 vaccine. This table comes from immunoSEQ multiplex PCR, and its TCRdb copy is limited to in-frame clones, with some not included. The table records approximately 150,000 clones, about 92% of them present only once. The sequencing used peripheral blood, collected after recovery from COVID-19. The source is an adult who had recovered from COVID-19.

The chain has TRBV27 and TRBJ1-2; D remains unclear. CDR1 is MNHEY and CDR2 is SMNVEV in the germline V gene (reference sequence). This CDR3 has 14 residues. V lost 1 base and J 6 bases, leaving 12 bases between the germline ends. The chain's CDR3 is CASSLYLGAHGYTF. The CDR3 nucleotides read TGTGCCAGCAGTTTATATTTAGGAGCTCATGGCTACACCTTC.

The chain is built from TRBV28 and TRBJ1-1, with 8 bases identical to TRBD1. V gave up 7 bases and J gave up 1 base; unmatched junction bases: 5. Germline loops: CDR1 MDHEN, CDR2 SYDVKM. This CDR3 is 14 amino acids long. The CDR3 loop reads CASTRTGTNTEAFF. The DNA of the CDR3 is TGTGCCAGCACCAGGACAGGGACGAACACTGAAGCTTTCTTT. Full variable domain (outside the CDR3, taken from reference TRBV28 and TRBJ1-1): DVKVTQSSRYLVKRTGEKVFLECVQDMDHENMFWYRQDPGLGLRLIYFSYDVKMKEKGDIPEGYSVSREKKERFSLILESASTNQTSMYLCASTRTGTNTEAFFGQGTRLTVV.

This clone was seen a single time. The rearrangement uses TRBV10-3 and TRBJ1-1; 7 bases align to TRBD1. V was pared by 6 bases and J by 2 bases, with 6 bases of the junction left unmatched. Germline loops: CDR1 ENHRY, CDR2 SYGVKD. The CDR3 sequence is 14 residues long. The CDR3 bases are TGTGCCATCAGCGGACAGGCCACTAACACTGAAGCTTTCTTT. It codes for CAISGQATNTEAFF.

CDR3 residues: CASSFPSNQPQHF. The CDR3 nucleotides are TGTGCCAGCAGTTTCCCGAGCAATCAGCCCCAGCATTTT. V gene TRBV28 combines with J gene TRBJ1-5; D unresolved. V lost 3 bases and J lost 1, with 4 bases in between. This CDR3 region has 13 residues. Germline-derived CDR1 and CDR2 are MDHEN and SYDVKM.

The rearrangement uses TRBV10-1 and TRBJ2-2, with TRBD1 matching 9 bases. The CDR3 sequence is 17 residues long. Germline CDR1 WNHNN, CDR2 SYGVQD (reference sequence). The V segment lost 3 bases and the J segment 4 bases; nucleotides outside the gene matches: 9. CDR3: CASSDGIGTGTTGELFF. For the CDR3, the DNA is TGCGCCAGCAGTGATGGGATCGGGACAGGGACCACCGGGGAGCTGTTTTTT.

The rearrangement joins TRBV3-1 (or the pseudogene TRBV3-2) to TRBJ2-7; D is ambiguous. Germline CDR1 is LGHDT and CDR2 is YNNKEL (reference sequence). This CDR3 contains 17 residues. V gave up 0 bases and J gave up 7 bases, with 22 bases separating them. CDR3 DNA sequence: TGTGCCAGCAGCCAAGAGACTTTCATGGGAACGTCCTGGGAGCAGTACTTC. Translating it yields CASSQETFMGTSWEQYF.

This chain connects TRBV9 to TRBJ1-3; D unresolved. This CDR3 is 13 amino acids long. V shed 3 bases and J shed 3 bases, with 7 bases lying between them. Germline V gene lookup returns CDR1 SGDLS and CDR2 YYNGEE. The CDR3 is CASSGRDGNTIYF. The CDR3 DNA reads TGTGCCAGCAGCGGACGCGATGGAAACACCATATATTTT.

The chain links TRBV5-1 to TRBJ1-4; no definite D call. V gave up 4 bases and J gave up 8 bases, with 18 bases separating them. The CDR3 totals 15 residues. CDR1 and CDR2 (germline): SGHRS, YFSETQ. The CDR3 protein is CASSLGILTGEKLFF. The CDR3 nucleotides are TGCGCCAGCAGCCTCGGTATTTTAACGGGGGAAAAACTGTTTTTT.

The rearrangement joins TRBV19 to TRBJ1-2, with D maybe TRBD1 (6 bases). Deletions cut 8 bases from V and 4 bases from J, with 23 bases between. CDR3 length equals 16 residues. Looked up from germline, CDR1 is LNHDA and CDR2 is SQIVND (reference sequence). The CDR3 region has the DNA TGTGCCAGTGGGAAGACAGGCCAAGAAGAACTCTATGGCTACACCTTC. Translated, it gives CASGKTGQEELYGYTF.

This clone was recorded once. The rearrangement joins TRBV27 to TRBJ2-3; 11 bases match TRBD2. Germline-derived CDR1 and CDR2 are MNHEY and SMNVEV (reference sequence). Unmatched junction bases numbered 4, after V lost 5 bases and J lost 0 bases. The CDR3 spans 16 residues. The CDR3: CASSQGLAGSTDTQYF. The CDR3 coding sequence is TGTGCCAGCAGTCAAGGACTAGCGGGTAGCACAGATACGCAGTATTTT.

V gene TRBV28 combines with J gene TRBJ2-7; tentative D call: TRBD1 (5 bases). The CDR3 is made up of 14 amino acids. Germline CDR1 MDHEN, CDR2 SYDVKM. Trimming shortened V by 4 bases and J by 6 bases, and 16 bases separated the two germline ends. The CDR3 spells CASSSQGKVGEQYF. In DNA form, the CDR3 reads TGTGCCAGCAGTTCCCAGGGAAAGGTAGGCGAGCAGTACTTC.

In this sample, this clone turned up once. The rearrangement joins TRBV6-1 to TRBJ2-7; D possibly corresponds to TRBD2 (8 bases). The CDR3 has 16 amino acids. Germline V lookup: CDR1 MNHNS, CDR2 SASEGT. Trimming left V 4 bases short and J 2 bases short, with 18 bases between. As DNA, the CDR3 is TGTGCCAGCAGTGTCTCAGGGGGGACTAGGGCCTACGAGCAGTACTTC. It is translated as CASSVSGGTRAYEQYF.

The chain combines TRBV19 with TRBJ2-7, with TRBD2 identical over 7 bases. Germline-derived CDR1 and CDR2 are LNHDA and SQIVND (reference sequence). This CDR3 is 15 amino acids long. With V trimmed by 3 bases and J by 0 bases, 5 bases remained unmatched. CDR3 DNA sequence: TGTGCCAGTAGTATTGGGCGGGGGAGCTCCTACGAGCAGTACTTC. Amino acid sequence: CASSIGRGSSYEQYF.

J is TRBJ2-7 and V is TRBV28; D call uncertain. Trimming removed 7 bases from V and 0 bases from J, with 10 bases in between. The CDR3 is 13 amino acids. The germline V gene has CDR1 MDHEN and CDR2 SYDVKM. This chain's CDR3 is CASTHGASYEQYF. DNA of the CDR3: TGTGCCAGCACCCACGGAGCCTCCTACGAGCAGTACTTC.

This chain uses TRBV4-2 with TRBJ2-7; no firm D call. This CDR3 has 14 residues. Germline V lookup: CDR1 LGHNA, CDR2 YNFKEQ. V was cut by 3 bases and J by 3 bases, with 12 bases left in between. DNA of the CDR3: TGTGCCAGCAGCCACAACCTCGGGCGCTACGAGCAGTACTTC. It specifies CASSHNLGRYEQYF.

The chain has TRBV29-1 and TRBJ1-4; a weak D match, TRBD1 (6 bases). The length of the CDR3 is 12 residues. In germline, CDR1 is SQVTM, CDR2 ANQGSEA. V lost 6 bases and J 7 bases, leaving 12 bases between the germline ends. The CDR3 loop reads CSVRTEGEKLFF. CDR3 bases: TGCAGCGTACGGACAGAAGGTGAAAAACTGTTTTTT.

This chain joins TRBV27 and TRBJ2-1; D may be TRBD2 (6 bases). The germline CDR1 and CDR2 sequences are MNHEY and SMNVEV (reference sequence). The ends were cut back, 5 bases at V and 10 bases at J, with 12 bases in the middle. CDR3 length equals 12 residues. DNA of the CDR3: TGTGCCAGCAGTCAGCTAGCGCAGGAGCAGTTCTTC. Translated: CASSQLAQEQFF.

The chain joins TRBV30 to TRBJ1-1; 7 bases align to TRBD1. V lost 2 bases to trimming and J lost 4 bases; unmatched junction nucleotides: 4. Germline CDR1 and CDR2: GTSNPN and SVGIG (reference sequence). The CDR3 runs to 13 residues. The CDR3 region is CAWSPRGPTEAFF. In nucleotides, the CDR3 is TGTGCCTGGAGTCCTAGGGGGCCCACTGAAGCTTTCTTT.

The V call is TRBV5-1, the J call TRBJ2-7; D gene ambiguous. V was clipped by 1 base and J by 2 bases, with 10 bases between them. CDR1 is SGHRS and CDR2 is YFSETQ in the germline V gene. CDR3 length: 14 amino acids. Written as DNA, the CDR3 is TGCGCCAGCAGCTTGCCGGACGAGACCTACGAGCAGTACTTC. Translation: CASSLPDETYEQYF.

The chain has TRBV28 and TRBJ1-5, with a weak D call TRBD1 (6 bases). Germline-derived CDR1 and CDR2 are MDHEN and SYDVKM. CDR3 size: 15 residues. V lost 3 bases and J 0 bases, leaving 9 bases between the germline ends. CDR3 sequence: CASSFPDSSNQPQHF. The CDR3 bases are TGTGCCAGCAGTTTTCCGGACAGTAGCAATCAGCCCCAGCATTTT.

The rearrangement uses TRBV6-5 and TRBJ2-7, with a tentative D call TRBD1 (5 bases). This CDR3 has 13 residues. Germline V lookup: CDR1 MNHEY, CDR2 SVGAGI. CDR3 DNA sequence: TGTATCGTCAAGGGGAACCTTTTCTACGAGCAGTACTTC. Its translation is CIVKGNLFYEQYF.